This T cell receptor (beta chain) came from a study of post-analysis software for immune sequencing data. In regard to this clonotype: What it recognizes is unknown.

CDR1 is SGHAT, CDR2 FQNNGV, per germline. Trimming removed 7 bases at V and 3 bases at J, with 21 bases between. This CDR3 region has 16 residues. Libraries were made from TCR beta cDNA, and they carried unique molecular identifiers. TCRdb passed the PCR reads through MiXCR, listing each CDR3 protein once. The sample lists about 540,000 distinct CDR3 sequences; roughly 34% were seen once. Study results and limitations: Five TRBV segments, including TRBV5-6, TRBV5-1 and TRBV20-1, were more frequent in patients than controls.

The sample was blood. The sequence was collected from a girl aged 2-17 years with multiple sclerosis. The chain carries TRBV11-2 and TRBJ1-1, with D possibly TRBD1 on 5 matching bases. CDR3 in amino acids: CASTHGALNGDTEAFF. CDR3 sequence (DNA): TGTGCCAGCACCCACGGGGCCCTGAACGGGGACACTGAAGCTTTCTTT.